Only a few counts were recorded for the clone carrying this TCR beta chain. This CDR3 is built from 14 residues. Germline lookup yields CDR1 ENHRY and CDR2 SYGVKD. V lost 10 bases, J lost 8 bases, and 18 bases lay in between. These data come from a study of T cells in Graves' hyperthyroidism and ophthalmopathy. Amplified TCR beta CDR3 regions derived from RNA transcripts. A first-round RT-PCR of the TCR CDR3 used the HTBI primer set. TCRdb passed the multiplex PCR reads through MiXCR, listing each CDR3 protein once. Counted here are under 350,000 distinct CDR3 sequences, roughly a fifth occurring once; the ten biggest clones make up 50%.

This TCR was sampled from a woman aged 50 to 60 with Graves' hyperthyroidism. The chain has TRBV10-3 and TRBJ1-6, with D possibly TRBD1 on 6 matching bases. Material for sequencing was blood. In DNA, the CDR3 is TGTGCCACCAACGCGGACAGAAGCTATTCACCCCTCCACTTT. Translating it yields CATNADRSYSPLHF.